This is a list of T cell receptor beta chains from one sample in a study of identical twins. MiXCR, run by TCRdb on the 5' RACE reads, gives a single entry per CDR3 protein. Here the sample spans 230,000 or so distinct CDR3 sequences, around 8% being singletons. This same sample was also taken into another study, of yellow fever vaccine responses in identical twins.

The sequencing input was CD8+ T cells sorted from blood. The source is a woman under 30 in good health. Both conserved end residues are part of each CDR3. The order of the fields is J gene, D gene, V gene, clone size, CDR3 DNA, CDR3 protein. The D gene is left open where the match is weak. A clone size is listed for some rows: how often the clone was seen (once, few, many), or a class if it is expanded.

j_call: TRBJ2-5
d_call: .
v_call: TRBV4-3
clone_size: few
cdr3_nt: TGCGCCAGCAGCCCTTTTGTTCTGGGGACGGAGACCCAGTACTTC
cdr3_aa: CASSPFVLGTETQYF

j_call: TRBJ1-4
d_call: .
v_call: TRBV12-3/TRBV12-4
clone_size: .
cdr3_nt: TGTGCCAGCAGTTTGGCGGGGGGCGATCCCCAGTACGTGATTTTT
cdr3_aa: CASSLAGGDPQYVIF

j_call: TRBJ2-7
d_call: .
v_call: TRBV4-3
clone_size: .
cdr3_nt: TGCGCCAGCAGCCAAGCACAGTCCTACGAGCAGTACTTC
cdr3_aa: CASSQAQSYEQYF

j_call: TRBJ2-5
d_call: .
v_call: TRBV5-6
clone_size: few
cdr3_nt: TGTGCCAGCAGCTTGGTACTGACCCCCCAAGAGACCCAGTACTTC
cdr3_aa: CASSLVLTPQETQYF

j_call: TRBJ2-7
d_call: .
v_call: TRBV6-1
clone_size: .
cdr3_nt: TGTGCCAGCAGGGAGGGGTATAGGGAGCAGTACTTC
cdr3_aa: CASREGYREQYF

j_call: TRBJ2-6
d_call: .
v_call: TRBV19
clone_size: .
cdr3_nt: TGTGCCAGTAGAACAGGGTCTGGGGCCAACGTCCTGACTTTC
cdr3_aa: CASRTGSGANVLTF

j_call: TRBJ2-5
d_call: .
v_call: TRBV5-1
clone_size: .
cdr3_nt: TGCGCCAGCAGCACCCGGGACGCCCAAGAGACCCAGTACTTC
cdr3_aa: CASSTRDAQETQYF

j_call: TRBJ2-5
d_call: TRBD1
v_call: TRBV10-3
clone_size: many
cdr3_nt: TGTGCCATCAGGGACACAGGGGAAGGCGAGACCCAGTACTTC
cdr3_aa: CAIRDTGEGETQYF

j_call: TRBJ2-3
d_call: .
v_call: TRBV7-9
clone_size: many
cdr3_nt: TGTGCCAGCAGCTCGGACGGGGATACGCAGTATTTT
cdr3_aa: CASSSDGDTQYF

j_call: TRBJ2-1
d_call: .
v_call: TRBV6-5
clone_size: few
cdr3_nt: TGTGCCAGCAGTTCCCCTAACCAAGAGTCGTCCTACAATGAGCAGTTCTTC
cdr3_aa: CASSSPNQESSYNEQFF

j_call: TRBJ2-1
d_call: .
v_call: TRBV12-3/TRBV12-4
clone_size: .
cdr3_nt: TGTGCCAGCAGTAAACTCAACAATGAGCAGTTCTTC
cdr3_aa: CASSKLNNEQFF

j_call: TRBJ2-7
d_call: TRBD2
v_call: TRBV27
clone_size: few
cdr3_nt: TGTGCCAGCAGCCCCAGCGGGATTTACTACGAGCAGTACTTC
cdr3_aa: CASSPSGIYYEQYF

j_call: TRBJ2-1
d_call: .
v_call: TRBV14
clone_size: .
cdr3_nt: TGTGCCAGCAGCCAAGATCCGGGAGTCAAAGGGGATGAGCAGTTCTTC
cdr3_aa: CASSQDPGVKGDEQFF

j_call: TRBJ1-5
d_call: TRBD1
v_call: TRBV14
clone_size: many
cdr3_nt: TGTGCCAGCAGCCTAGGGACAGGGGGCGGCAATCAGCCCCAGCATTTT
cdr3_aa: CASSLGTGGGNQPQHF

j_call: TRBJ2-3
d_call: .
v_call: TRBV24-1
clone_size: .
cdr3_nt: TGTGCCACCAGTGAAATAGGACAGCCAGATACGCAGTATTTT
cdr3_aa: CATSEIGQPDTQYF

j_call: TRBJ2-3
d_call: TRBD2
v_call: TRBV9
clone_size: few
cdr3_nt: TGTGCCAGCAGCGCAGCGGGGGACACAGATACGCAGTATTTT
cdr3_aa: CASSAAGDTDTQYF

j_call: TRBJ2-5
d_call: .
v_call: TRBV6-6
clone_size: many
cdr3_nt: TGTGCCAGCAGTTACTCTATGATCGAGACCCAGTACTTC
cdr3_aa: CASSYSMIETQYF

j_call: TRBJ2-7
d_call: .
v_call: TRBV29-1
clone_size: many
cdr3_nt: TGCAGCGTTGAGGTCCAGGGGAACTCCTACGAGCAGTACTTC
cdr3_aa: CSVEVQGNSYEQYF

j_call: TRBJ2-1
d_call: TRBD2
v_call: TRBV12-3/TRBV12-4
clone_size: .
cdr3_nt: TGTGCCCGCAGTTTAGGGGTGAAGGCGGGGGGAATCTACAATGAGCAGTTCTTC
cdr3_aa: CARSLGVKAGGIYNEQFF

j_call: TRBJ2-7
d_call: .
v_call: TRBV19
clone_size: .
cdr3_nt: TGTGCCAGTAGTGATACAGGGAGCTCCTACGAGCAGTACTTC
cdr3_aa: CASSDTGSSYEQYF

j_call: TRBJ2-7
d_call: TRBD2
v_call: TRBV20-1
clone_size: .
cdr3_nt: TGCAGTGCTACCTCTATAGCGGGAGATTTGTACGAGCAGTACTTC
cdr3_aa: CSATSIAGDLYEQYF

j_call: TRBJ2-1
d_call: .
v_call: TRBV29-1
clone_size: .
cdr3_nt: TGCAGCGTTGTAGCCTACACAGACCGTTACAATGAGCAGTTCTTC
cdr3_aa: CSVVAYTDRYNEQFF

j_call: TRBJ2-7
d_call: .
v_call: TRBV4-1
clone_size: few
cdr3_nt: TGCGCCAGCAGCCAAGATCCGAATCCCTCCTACGAGCAGTACTTC
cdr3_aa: CASSQDPNPSYEQYF

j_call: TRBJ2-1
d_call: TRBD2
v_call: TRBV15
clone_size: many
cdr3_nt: TGTGCCACCAGCAGAGATATGGGACTAGCGATAGATGAGCAGTTCTTC
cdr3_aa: CATSRDMGLAIDEQFF

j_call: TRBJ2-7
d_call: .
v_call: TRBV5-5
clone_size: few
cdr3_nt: TGTGCCAGCAGCTTGGGGACGGATAATTACGAGCAGTACTTC
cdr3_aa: CASSLGTDNYEQYF

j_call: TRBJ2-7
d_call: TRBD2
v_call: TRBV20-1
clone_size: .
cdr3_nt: TGCAGTGCTCTAACTAGCGGGAGTTCCTCTTACTACGAGCAGTACTTC
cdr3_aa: CSALTSGSSSYYEQYF

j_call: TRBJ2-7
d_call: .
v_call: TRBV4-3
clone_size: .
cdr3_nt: TGCGCCAGCAGCCAATCCAGGGCCGGCTCCTACGAGCAGTACTTC
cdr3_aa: CASSQSRAGSYEQYF

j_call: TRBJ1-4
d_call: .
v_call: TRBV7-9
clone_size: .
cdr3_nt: TGTGCCAGCATCAGTGACAGGCCAGAGGAAAAACTGTTTTTT
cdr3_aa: CASISDRPEEKLFF

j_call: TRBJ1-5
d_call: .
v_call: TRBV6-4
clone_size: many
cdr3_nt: TGTGCCAGCAGACGGATTCGATTAGGTCAGCCCCAGCATTTT
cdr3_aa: CASRRIRLGQPQHF

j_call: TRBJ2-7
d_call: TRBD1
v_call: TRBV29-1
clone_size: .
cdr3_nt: TGCAGCGTTGAGAGGACAGGGACTTCCTACGAGCAGTACTTC
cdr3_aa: CSVERTGTSYEQYF

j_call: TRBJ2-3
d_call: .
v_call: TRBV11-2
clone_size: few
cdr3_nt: TGTGCCAGCAGCTTTGCCCTGGCTACCCTAAACACAGATACGCAGTATTTT
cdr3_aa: CASSFALATLNTDTQYF

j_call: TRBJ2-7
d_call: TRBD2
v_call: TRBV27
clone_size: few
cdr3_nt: TGTGCCAGCAGTTCCAGACTAGCGGGATGGGAGGAAGACGAGCAGTACTTC
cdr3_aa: CASSSRLAGWEEDEQYF

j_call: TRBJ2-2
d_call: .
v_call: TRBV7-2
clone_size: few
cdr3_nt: TGTGCCAGCAGCCACCCCGCCCCGAACACCGGGGAGCTGTTTTTT
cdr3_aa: CASSHPAPNTGELFF

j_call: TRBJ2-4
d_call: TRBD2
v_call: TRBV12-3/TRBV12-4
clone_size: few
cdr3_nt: TGTGCCAGCAGTTCATCTAGCGGGGAGTCCAAAAACATTCAGTACTTC
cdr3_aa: CASSSSSGESKNIQYF

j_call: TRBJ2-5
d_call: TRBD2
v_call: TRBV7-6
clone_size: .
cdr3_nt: TGTGCCAGCAGCTTCCTAGCGGGGCACCAAGAGACCCAGTACTTC
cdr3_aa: CASSFLAGHQETQYF

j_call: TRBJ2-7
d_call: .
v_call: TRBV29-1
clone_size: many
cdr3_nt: TGCAGCGTTGAAGATATGGCATCCGAGCAGTACTTC
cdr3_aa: CSVEDMASEQYF

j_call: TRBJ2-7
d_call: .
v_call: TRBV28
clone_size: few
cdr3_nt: TGTGCCAGCAGTTTAGAGGCAGGGCCCCTCTCCTACGAGCAGTACTTC
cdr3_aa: CASSLEAGPLSYEQYF

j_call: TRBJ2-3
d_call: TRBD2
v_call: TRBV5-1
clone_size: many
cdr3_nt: TGCGCCAGCGCACCGGGGGGGTACCCCCCAGATACGCAGTATTTT
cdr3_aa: CASAPGGYPPDTQYF

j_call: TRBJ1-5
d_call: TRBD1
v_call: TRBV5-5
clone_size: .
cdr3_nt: TGTGCCAGCAGCCTTCGGACAGGGGACCCCCAGCATTTT
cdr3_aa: CASSLRTGDPQHF

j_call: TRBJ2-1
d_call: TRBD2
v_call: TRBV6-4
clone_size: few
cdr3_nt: TGTGCCAGCAGTGACTTCCCTAGCGGGAGTCTCAATGAGCAGTTCTTC
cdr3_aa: CASSDFPSGSLNEQFF

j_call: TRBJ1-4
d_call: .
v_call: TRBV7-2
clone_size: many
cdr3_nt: TGTGCCAGCAGCTTAGTAGTGACGGCTAATGAAAAACTGTTTTTT
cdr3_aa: CASSLVVTANEKLFF

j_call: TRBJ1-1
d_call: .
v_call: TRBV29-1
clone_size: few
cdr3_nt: TGCAGCGTTGTAGAGATGGGACATACGAACACTGAAGCTTTCTTT
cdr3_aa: CSVVEMGHTNTEAFF

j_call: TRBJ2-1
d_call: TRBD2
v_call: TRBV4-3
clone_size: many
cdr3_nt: TGCGCCAGCGGAGACAGACTAGCGGGATTAGATGAGCAGTTCTTC
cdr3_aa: CASGDRLAGLDEQFF

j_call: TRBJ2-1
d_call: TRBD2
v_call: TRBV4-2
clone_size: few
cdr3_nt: TGTGCCAGCAGCCATGTGTTTCTAGCGGGAGGGAGAGAGCAGTTCTTC
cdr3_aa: CASSHVFLAGGREQFF

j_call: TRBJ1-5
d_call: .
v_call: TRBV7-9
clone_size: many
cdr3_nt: TGTGCCAGCAGCTTAGGGGGGGAGGGACCCAATCAGCCCCAGCATTTT
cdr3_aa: CASSLGGEGPNQPQHF

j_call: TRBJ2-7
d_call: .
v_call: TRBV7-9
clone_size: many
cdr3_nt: TGTGCCAGCAGCCCCCCGGGTTACTACGAGCAGTACTTC
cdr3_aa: CASSPPGYYEQYF

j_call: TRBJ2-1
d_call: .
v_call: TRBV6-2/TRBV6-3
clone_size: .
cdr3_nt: TGTGCCAGCAGCAAACGAAGGCCTGAGCAGTTCTTC
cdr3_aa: CASSKRRPEQFF

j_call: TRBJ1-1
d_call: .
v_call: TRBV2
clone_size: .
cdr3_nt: TGTGCCAGCAGTGAGTTAGCTTTCTTT
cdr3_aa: CASSELAFF

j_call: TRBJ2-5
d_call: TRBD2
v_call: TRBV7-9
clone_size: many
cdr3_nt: TGTGCCAGCCTAGCGGGAGGGGAAGAGACCCAGTACTTC
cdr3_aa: CASLAGGEETQYF

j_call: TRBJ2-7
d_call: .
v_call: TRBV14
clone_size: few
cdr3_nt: TGTGCCAGCAGCCCGCGAAGGATCTACGAGCAGTACTTC
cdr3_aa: CASSPRRIYEQYF

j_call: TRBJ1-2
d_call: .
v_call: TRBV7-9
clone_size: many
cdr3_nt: TGTGCCAGCAGCGAAGACAGTTATGGCTACACCTTC
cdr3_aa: CASSEDSYGYTF

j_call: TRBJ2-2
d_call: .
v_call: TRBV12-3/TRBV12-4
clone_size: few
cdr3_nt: TGTGCCAGCAGGGACGGGGGCGGGACCGGGGAGCTGTTTTTT
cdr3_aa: CASRDGGGTGELFF

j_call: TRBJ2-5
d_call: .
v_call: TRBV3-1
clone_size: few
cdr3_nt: TGTGCCAGCAGCCAAGAGGTGGGGGAACTAAGCCGGGAGACCCAGTACTTC
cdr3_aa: CASSQEVGELSRETQYF

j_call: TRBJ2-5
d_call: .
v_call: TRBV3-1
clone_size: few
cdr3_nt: TGTGCCAGCTGCCAAGACACGGAAGGACAGCATAGGGGGACCCAGTACTTC
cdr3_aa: CASCQDTEGQHRGTQYF

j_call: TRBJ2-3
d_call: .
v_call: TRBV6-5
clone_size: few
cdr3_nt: TGTGCCAGCAGTTACTCCGTATACAGGGAGTTGGGGTCAGATACGCAGTATTTT
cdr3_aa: CASSYSVYRELGSDTQYF

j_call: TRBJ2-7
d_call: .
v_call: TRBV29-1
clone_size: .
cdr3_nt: TGCAGCGTTGACGCCGGACAGTCAGCCTACGAGCAGTACTTC
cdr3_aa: CSVDAGQSAYEQYF